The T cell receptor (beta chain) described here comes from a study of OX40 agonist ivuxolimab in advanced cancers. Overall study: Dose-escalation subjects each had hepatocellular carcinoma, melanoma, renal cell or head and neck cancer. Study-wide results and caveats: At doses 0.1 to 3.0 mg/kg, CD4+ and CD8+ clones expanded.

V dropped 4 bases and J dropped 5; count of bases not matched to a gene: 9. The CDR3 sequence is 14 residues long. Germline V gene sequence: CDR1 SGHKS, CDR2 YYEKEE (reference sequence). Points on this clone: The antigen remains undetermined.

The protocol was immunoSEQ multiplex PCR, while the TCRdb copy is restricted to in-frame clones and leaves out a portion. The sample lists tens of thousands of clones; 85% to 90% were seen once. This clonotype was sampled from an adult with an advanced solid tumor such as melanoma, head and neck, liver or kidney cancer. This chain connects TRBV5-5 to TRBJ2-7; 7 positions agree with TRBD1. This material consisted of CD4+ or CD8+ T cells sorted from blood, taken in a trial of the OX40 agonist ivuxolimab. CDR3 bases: TGTGCCAGCAGCCGGGACAGCGGTGCGAACGAGCAGTACTTC. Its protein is CASSRDSGANEQYF. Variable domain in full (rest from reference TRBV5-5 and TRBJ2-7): DAGVTQSPTHLIKTRGQQVTLRCSPISGHKSVSWYQQVLGQGPQFIFQYYEKEERGRGNFPDRFSARQFPNYSSELNVNALLLGDSALYLCASSRDSGANEQYFGPGTRLTVT.